The present TCR beta chain was sequenced within a study of blood T cells in healthy people across ages. V was trimmed by 3 bases and J by 0 bases, leaving 18 bases between them. The CDR3 runs 19 residues. CDR1 LGHNT and CDR2 FRNRAP come from the germline V gene. For the second PCR, which ran for 7 to 11 cycles, a sample-barcoded 5' primer and a J-beta primer mix were used. TCRdb re-derived calls from the 5' RACE reads in MiXCR, one entry per CDR3 protein. This sample has roughly 1 million distinct CDR3 sequences, with about 25% found just once. The sample was also reused in another study, on T cells of mothers and their children.

The TCR comes from a girl aged 2-15 years in good health. The rearrangement uses TRBV12-5 and TRBJ1-6, with a weak D call TRBD1 (5 bases). The sample consisted of blood. The CDR3 nucleotides are TGTGCTAGTGGTTTTATGGGCAGGGATTGGAGCTCCTATAATTCACCCCTCCACTTT. This codes for CASGFMGRDWSSYNSPLHF.